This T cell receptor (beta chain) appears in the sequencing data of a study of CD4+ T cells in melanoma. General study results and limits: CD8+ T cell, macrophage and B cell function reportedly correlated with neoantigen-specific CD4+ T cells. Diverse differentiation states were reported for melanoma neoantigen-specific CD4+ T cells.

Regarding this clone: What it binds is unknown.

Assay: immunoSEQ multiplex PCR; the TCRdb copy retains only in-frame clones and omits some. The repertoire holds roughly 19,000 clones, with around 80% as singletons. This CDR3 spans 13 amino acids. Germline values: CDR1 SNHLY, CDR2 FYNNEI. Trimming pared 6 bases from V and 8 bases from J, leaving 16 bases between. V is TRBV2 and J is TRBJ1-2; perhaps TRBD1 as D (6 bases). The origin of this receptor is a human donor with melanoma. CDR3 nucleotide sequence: TGTGCCAGCAGGGGATGGGACATCCGGGGCTACACCTTC. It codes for CASRGWDIRGYTF.